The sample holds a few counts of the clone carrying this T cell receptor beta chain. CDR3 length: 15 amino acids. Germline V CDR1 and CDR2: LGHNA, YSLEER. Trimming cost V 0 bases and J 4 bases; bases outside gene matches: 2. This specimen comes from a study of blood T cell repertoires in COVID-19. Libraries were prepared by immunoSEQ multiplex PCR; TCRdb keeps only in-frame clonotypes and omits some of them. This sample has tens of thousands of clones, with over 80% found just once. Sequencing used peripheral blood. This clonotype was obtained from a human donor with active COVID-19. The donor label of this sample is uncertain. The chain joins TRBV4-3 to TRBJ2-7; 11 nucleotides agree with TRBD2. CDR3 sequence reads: CASSQESSGRYEQYF. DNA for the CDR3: TGCGCCAGCAGCCAAGAATCTAGCGGGAGGTACGAGCAGTACTTC.